One and the same sample provided the 11 T cell receptor beta chains below, sequenced in a study of STAT3 mutations in large granular lymphocyte leukemia (dated by TCRdb to between 2019 and 2020). No antigen is known for these receptors. Broader findings and caveats from the paper: At least one immunodominant TCRbeta clonotype was present in every T-LGLL patient, and multiple immunodominant subclonotypes appeared in about half of the T-LGLL patients.

The method behind the library was the immunoSEQ multiplex PCR assay. In its TCRdb copy, this immuneACCESS table keeps in-frame sequences only and misses some clones. Where compared with another copy, unresolved V genes explain less than half of these, and the others have no known cause. The sample profile shows about 20,000 clones; around 92% of them were found once. The ten largest make up roughly 46% of the sample. The source material was peripheral blood mononuclear cells. These receptors were taken from a man aged 55-75 years with T-cell large granular lymphocyte leukemia. Some clones in this sample may be carry-over from other donors' samples. The age is the age at diagnosis.

The chain has TRBV29-1 and TRBJ2-7, with D tentatively TRBD2 (6 bases). Trimming removed 4 bases from V and 4 bases from J, with 14 bases in between. CDR3 length: 13 amino acids. Germline CDR1 is SQVTM and CDR2 is ANQGSEA. The CDR3: CSVARDGGYEQYF. CDR3 sequence (DNA): TGCAGCGTTGCCCGGGACGGAGGGTACGAGCAGTACTTC.

In its sample, this clone was seen once. CDR3 protein: CASSPGRAGSYGYTF. CDR3 nucleotides: TGTGCCAGCTCACCAGGGAGGGCCGGATCCTATGGCTACACCTTC. The V gene is TRBV18, the J gene TRBJ1-2, with D hard to call. There are 15 residues in the CDR3. V shed 2 bases and J shed 4 bases, with 14 bases lying between them. Germline V gene lookup returns CDR1 KGHSH and CDR2 LQKENI.

Points on this clone: An end of the junction does not agree with germline; a read error may underlie this. This chain uses TRBV7-7 with TRBJ2-3; D possibly corresponds to TRBD1 (6 bases). The CDR3 is 14 residues long. CDR1 is SSHAT, CDR2 FNYEAQ, per germline (reference sequence). CDR3 in DNA: TGTGCTAGCAGCTTTCCCGGGACACCTGATACGCAGTATTTT. Protein product: CASSFPGTPDTQYF.

The chain uses TRBV7-9 and TRBJ1-6; D gene ambiguous. Germline lookup yields CDR1 SEHNR and CDR2 FQNEAQ (reference sequence). The ends were cut back, 1 base at V and 2 bases at J, with 9 bases in the middle. This CDR3 has 16 amino acids. The CDR3 loop is CASSLVSGPYNSPLHF. The DNA of the CDR3 is TGTGCCAGCAGCTTAGTTTCCGGACCCTATAATTCACCCCTCCACTTT.

The CDR3 spells CASIPDGFSYNEQFF. In nucleotides, the CDR3 is TGTGCCAGCATCCCGGACGGGTTCTCCTACAATGAGCAGTTCTTC. The chain combines TRBV6-6 with TRBJ2-1; no clear D. This CDR3 spans 15 amino acids. V was trimmed by 7 bases and J by 0 bases, leaving 13 bases between them. The V gene's germline CDR1 is MNHNY and CDR2 SVGAGI (reference sequence).

This chain joins TRBV7-9 and TRBJ2-2, with 8 bases lining up with TRBD1. The CDR3 is 15 amino acids. Germline trimming cut 6 bases from V and 1 base from J; bases unmatched to any gene: 4. CDR1 and CDR2 from the germline V gene are SEHNR and FQNEAQ (reference sequence). In nucleotides, the CDR3 is TGTGCCAGCAGAGCTGGACAGGGGAACACCGGGGAGCTGTTTTTT. This encodes CASRAGQGNTGELFF.

There are a few counts of this clone. This sequence joins TRBV18 and TRBJ2-7; D possibly matches TRBD1 or TRBD2 (5 bases each). The CDR3 extends over 12 amino acids. Germline V gene lookup returns CDR1 KGHSH and CDR2 LQKENI. Trimming pared 3 bases from V and 6 bases from J, leaving 9 bases between. The CDR3 bases are TGTGCCAGCTCACCCATGGGGGTCGAGCAGTACTTC. Amino acids: CASSPMGVEQYF. The whole variable domain, filled in from reference TRBV18 and TRBJ2-7, reads NAGVMQNPRHLVRRRGQEARLRCSPMKGHSHVYWYRQLPEEGLKFMVYLQKENIIDESGMPKERFSAEFPKEGPSILRIQQVVRGDSAAYFCASSPMGVEQYFGPGTRLTVT.

The chain has TRBV18 and TRBJ1-4, with a tentative D call TRBD1 (5 bases). The length of the CDR3 is 16 residues. V was trimmed by 2 bases and J by 0 bases, leaving 10 bases between them. From germline, CDR1 is KGHSH and CDR2 LQKENI. In DNA, the CDR3 is TGTGCCAGCTCACCAGACCAGGGAACAACTAATGAAAAACTGTTTTTT. It translates to CASSPDQGTTNEKLFF.

V usage is TRBV7-9 and J usage is TRBJ2-3; TRBD2 aligns across 7 bases. The CDR3 runs to 17 residues. V was clipped by 5 bases and J by 3 bases; unmatched bases: 14. Per germline, CDR1 SEHNR and CDR2 FQNEAQ (reference sequence). The CDR3 coding sequence is TGTGCCAGCAGCCCTCGAAAGGGCGGGAGCAGGACAGATACGCAGTATTTT. This sequence encodes CASSPRKGGSRTDTQYF.

The rearrangement joins TRBV27 to TRBJ2-7; no firm D call. Trimming left V 6 bases short and J 2 bases short, with 14 bases between. CDR3 length: 14 residues. CDR1 and CDR2 from the germline V gene are MNHEY and SMNVEV (reference sequence). CDR3 in amino acids: CASRVSRPPYEQYF. CDR3 nucleotide sequence: TGTGCCAGCAGAGTGTCTAGACCACCCTACGAGCAGTACTTC.

V and J are TRBV7-2 and TRBJ2-7, with a tentative D call TRBD2 (5 bases). With 5 bases removed from V and 4 bases from J, the gap between germline ends came to 15 bases. CDR1 is SGHTA and CDR2 is FQGNSA in the germline V gene. The length of the CDR3 is 14 residues. The CDR3 nucleotides are TGTGCCAGCAGCCCCGACGGGGATCGATACGAGCAGTACTTC. Protein product: CASSPDGDRYEQYF. The full variable domain, in which reference TRBV7-2 and TRBJ2-7 provide the parts outside the CDR3, is GAGVSQSPSNKVTEKGKDVELRCDPISGHTALYWYRQSLGQGLEFLIYFQGNSAPDKSGLPSDRFSAERTGGSVSTLTIQRTQQEDSAVYLCASSPDGDRYEQYFGPGTRLTVT.